The 29 T cell receptor beta chains given below trace back to one sample, sequenced in a study of T cells in narcolepsy. The data were produced by immunoSEQ multiplex PCR, yet TCRdb's version contains in-frame clones alone and is incomplete. The sample carries tens of thousands of clones, roughly 85% recorded once. Sequencing was carried out using memory (CD45RA-) CD4+ T cells from blood. The receptor set was obtained from a human donor in good health.

Written as DNA, the CDR3 is TGTGCCAGCAGCTTAGTTGCTAGCGGGAGCTCCTACGAGCAGTACTTC. As protein: CASSLVASGSSYEQYF. The chain uses TRBV7-8 and TRBJ2-7; TRBD2 agrees at 10 bases. Germline loops: CDR1 SGHVS, CDR2 FQNEAQ. The V and J ends lost 1 base and 0 bases, in that order; junction bases with no gene match: 3. The CDR3 has 16 residues. The variable domain in full, completed from reference TRBV7-8 and TRBJ2-7, reads GAGVSQSPRYKVAKRGQDVALRCDPISGHVSLFWYQQALGQGPEFLTYFQNEAQLDKSGLPSDRFFAERPEGSVSTLKIQRTQQEDSAVYLCASSLVASGSSYEQYFGPGTRLTVT.

The chain recombines TRBV29-1 with TRBJ2-1; D might be TRBD1 or TRBD2, each matching 5 bases. Germline V gives CDR1 SQVTM, CDR2 ANQGSEA. The V end was cut by 6 bases, the J end by 2 bases, with 8 bases between. The CDR3 runs 12 residues. The CDR3 reads CSVRGAYNEQFF. CDR3 nucleotide sequence: TGCAGCGTGAGGGGTGCCTACAATGAGCAGTTCTTC.

This clone was counted once. This chain joins TRBV9 and TRBJ2-5, with D maybe TRBD2 (6 bases). V shed 5 bases and J shed 5 bases, with 16 bases lying between them. This CDR3 spans 14 amino acids. Germline-derived CDR1 and CDR2 are SGDLS and YYNGEE. CDR3 sequence reads: CASSQGPAGETQYF. CDR3 in DNA: TGTGCCAGCAGTCAGGGTCCCGCGGGGGAGACCCAGTACTTC.

As regards this clone: Additional DNA sequences in this sample encode the identical CDR3. The genes are TRBV30 and TRBJ2-2; 8 bases agree with TRBD1. CDR1 and CDR2 from the germline V gene are GTSNPN and SVGIG (reference sequence). V shed 3 bases, J shed 1 base, and the junction held 1 base outside the gene matches. The CDR3 is 14 residues long. CDR3 sequence: CAWSGTGNTGELFF. DNA for the CDR3: TGTGCCTGGAGCGGGACAGGGAACACCGGGGAGCTGTTTTTT.

The chain employs TRBV7-9 and TRBJ2-3; D ambiguous. Germline V gene lookup returns CDR1 SEHNR and CDR2 FQNEAQ (reference sequence). The CDR3 consists of 12 residues. V was shortened by 1 base and J by 10 bases, with 9 bases between the two germline ends. CDR3 in amino acids: CASSLVGRSQYF. DNA of the CDR3: TGTGCCAGCAGCTTAGTGGGCAGGTCGCAGTATTTT.

CDR3 sequence: CSVQGSGNTIYF. CDR3 in DNA: TGCAGCGTTCAGGGCTCTGGAAACACCATATATTTT. V and J are TRBV29-1 and TRBJ1-3, with D maybe TRBD1 (5 bases). This CDR3 contains 12 residues. CDR1 is SQVTM, CDR2 ANQGSEA, per germline. Trimming shortened V by 5 bases and J by 0 bases, and 5 bases separated the two germline ends.

The V and J genes are TRBV7-9 and TRBJ2-3; maybe TRBD2 (6 bases). Between the trimmed V and J ends, which lost 1 base and 4 bases, there was a span of 12 bases. Germline CDR1 is SEHNR and CDR2 is FQNEAQ (reference sequence). The CDR3 is made up of 15 amino acids. The CDR3 DNA reads as TGTGCCAGCAGCTTAGACGCGGGAAGGGCAGATACGCAGTATTTT. Translation gives CASSLDAGRADTQYF. The complete variable domain, with remaining parts taken from reference TRBV7-9 and TRBJ2-3, reads DTGVSQNPRHKITKRGQNVTFRCDPISEHNRLYWYRQTLGQGPEFLTYFQNEAQLEKSRLLSDRFSAERPKGSFSTLEIQRTEQGDSAMYLCASSLDAGRADTQYFGPGTRLTVL.

The V and J genes are TRBV28 and TRBJ2-3; possible D gene TRBD1, 6 bases. CDR1 is MDHEN and CDR2 is SYDVKM in the germline V gene. This CDR3 comprises 20 residues. Trimming stripped 6 bases from V and 1 base from J, with 29 bases between. This chain's CDR3 is CASRPHRSEGRGFRTDTQYF. The CDR3, as DNA: TGTGCCAGCAGACCTCACAGGAGTGAGGGCAGGGGATTCCGCACAGATACGCAGTATTTT.

The V and J genes are TRBV5-6 and TRBJ2-7; no firm D call. Per germline, CDR1 SGHDT and CDR2 YYEEEE. The CDR3 has 14 residues. The germline V and J ends were trimmed by 0 bases and 0 bases, with 7 bases remaining between them. This CDR3 is CASSLERYSYEQYF. In DNA form, the CDR3 reads TGTGCCAGCAGCTTGGAAAGATACTCCTACGAGCAGTACTTC.

V gene TRBV10-3 combines with J gene TRBJ1-6; D is possibly TRBD1 (5 bases). The CDR3 totals 15 residues. CDR1 and CDR2 from the germline V gene are ENHRY and SYGVKD. V lost 0 bases, J lost 10 bases, and 13 bases lay in between. The CDR3 is CAISESQGGGSPLHF. DNA for the CDR3: TGTGCCATCAGTGAGTCTCAGGGTGGGGGATCACCCCTCCACTTT.

The chain combines TRBV28 with TRBJ2-5; 7 bases map to TRBD2. The V gene end was trimmed by 2 bases and the J gene end by 5 bases; junction bases not matched to a gene: 11. The CDR3 spans 16 residues. CDR1 is MDHEN and CDR2 is SYDVKM in the germline V gene. The CDR3 here is CASSLAAGVAGETQYF. CDR3 nucleotide sequence: TGTGCCAGCAGTTTAGCCGCGGGAGTGGCGGGGGAGACCCAGTACTTC.

The V and J genes are TRBV6-1 and TRBJ1-2, with 9 bases matching TRBD1. Trimming took 6 bases from V and 5 from J; bases not matched to a gene: 10. Germline V gene data show CDR1 as MNHNS and CDR2 as SASEGT. The CDR3 is made up of 15 amino acids. Here the CDR3 DNA reads TGTGCCAGCAGCACTCGGACAGGGGAAGAGTATGGCTACACCTTC. This translates into CASSTRTGEEYGYTF.

V usage is TRBV5-4 and J usage is TRBJ2-5, with D tentatively TRBD1 (6 bases). Trimming took 2 bases from V and 4 from J, leaving 9 bases between them. This CDR3 comprises 13 residues. Germline V gene data show CDR1 as SGHNT and CDR2 as YYREEE (reference sequence). CDR3: CASSLQGAETQYF. DNA of the CDR3: TGTGCCAGCAGCTTACAGGGCGCAGAGACCCAGTACTTC.

The chain uses TRBV7-9 and TRBJ2-5, with D uncertain. The V gene's germline CDR1 is SEHNR and CDR2 FQNEAQ (reference sequence). Trimming removed 2 bases at V and 4 bases at J, with 17 bases between. CDR3 size: 16 residues. The CDR3 loop reads CASSLPVFEWGETQYF. The CDR3 region has the DNA TGTGCCAGCAGCTTACCCGTGTTCGAATGGGGAGAGACCCAGTACTTC.

J is TRBJ2-3 and V is TRBV15; no firm D call. Germline loops: CDR1 LNHNV, CDR2 YYDKDF (reference sequence). The CDR3 extends over 13 amino acids. V lost 1 base and J lost 0, with 2 bases in between. The CDR3 bases are TGTGCCACCAGCAGAGTAAGCACAGATACGCAGTATTTT. Protein sequence: CATSRVSTDTQYF.

In DNA form, the CDR3 reads TGTGCCAGCAGCCAACAGCGACATGGCTACACCTTC. Protein product: CASSQQRHGYTF. The genes are TRBV6-1 and TRBJ1-2; D not certain. The CDR3 extends over 12 amino acids. Germline CDR1 and CDR2: MNHNS and SASEGT. Between the trimmed V and J ends, which lost 6 bases and 6 bases, there was a span of 11 bases.

The genes are TRBV5-1 and TRBJ2-7; TRBD1 aligns across 9 bases. J gave up 7 bases and V 0 bases, and 11 bases lay outside the gene matches. This CDR3 region has 16 residues. From germline, CDR1 is SGHRS and CDR2 YFSETQ. CDR3: CASSLEQWTGVGEQYF. In DNA form, the CDR3 reads TGCGCCAGCAGCTTGGAACAGTGGACAGGGGTGGGGGAGCAGTACTTC.

The chain joins TRBV5-1 to TRBJ1-2, with D perhaps TRBD1 (5 bases). Trimming cost V 4 bases and J 2 bases, with 15 bases left between them. Per germline, CDR1 SGHRS and CDR2 YFSETQ. CDR3 length: 15 amino acids. CDR3 sequence reads: CASSPGQASNYGYTF. CDR3 DNA: TGCGCCAGCAGCCCGGGGCAGGCCTCAAACTATGGCTACACCTTC.

This chain's CDR3 is CASSLPGGETQYF. CDR3 nucleotide sequence: TGTGCCAGCAGTTTACCGGGAGGAGAGACCCAGTACTTC. The chain has TRBV27 and TRBJ2-5; TRBD2 matches at 7 bases. The CDR3 runs to 13 residues. V gave up 2 bases and J gave up 4 bases; unmatched junction bases: 1. Germline V gene data show CDR1 as MNHEY and CDR2 as SMNVEV (reference sequence).

This clone was seen a few times. The J gene is TRBJ2-5, the V gene TRBV7-9; D call uncertain. The length of the CDR3 is 16 residues. V was clipped by 6 bases and J by 5 bases, with 22 bases between them. The V gene's germline CDR1 is SEHNR and CDR2 FQNEAQ (reference sequence). CDR3 in DNA: TGTGCCAGCAGTCCCGAGAGGAGCGCCTTTTACGAGACCCAGTACTTC. It codes for CASSPERSAFYETQYF.

The chain joins TRBV25-1 to TRBJ2-7; a possible D gene is TRBD2 (5 bases). V was cut by 2 bases and J by 4 bases, with 9 bases left in between. This CDR3 contains 13 residues. Germline CDR1 is MGHDK and CDR2 is SYGVNS. DNA for the CDR3: TGTGCCAGCAGTGAAGCGGGTCCTTACGAGCAGTACTTC. This codes for CASSEAGPYEQYF.

The gene calls are TRBV5-6 and TRBJ2-5; 8 bases line up with TRBD2. V shed 2 bases and J 5 bases; nucleotides not matched to a gene: 17. CDR3 length equals 18 residues. CDR1 SGHDT and CDR2 YYEEEE come from the germline V gene. The CDR3 nucleotides are TGTGCCAGCAGCTTCTCCCCCGGACTAGCCTCAGGAGGGGAGACCCAGTACTTC. Translated: CASSFSPGLASGGETQYF.

V and J are TRBV10-2 and TRBJ2-1; D remains ambiguous. V dropped 5 bases and J dropped 0 bases, with 5 bases sitting between them. This CDR3 is built from 13 residues. Germline V lookup: CDR1 WSHSY, CDR2 SAAADI. The CDR3 protein is CASSYFSYNEQFF. The DNA for the CDR3 is TGCGCCAGCAGTTACTTCTCCTACAATGAGCAGTTCTTC.

The chain combines TRBV9 with TRBJ2-7; 8 positions agree with TRBD1. V lost 0 bases to trimming and J lost 2 bases; unmatched junction nucleotides: 4. The CDR3 spans 15 residues. CDR1 and CDR2 from the germline V gene are SGDLS and YYNGEE. This CDR3 reads CASSVASGGPYEQYF. The DNA for the CDR3 is TGTGCCAGCAGCGTAGCGTCAGGGGGCCCCTACGAGCAGTACTTC.

The rearrangement joins TRBV5-4 to TRBJ2-1; 7 bases align to TRBD2. The CDR3 consists of 15 residues. Germline trimming cut 5 bases from V and 3 bases from J; bases unmatched to any gene: 8. CDR1 SGHNT and CDR2 YYREEE come from the germline V gene (reference sequence). The CDR3 loop is CASRGPGGYYNEQFF. CDR3 coding DNA: TGTGCCAGCAGGGGTCCCGGGGGGTACTACAATGAGCAGTTCTTC. The full variable domain, rest sourced from reference TRBV5-4 and TRBJ2-1, is ETGVTQSPTHLIKTRGQQVTLRCSSQSGHNTVSWYQQALGQGPQFIFQYYREEENGRGNFPPRFSGLQFPNYSSELNVNALELDDSALYLCASRGPGGYYNEQFFGPGTRLTVL.

V is TRBV9 and J is TRBJ1-3; D not resolved. V was cut by 4 bases and J by 2 bases, with 7 bases left in between. The length of the CDR3 is 13 residues. Germline loops: CDR1 SGDLS, CDR2 YYNGEE. Written as DNA, the CDR3 is TGTGCCAGCAGCTCCCGACCTGGAAACACCATATATTTT. This encodes CASSSRPGNTIYF.

CDR3: CASSFGTAKNIQYF. Written as DNA, the CDR3 is TGTGCCAGCAGCTTTGGTACCGCCAAAAACATTCAGTACTTC. V is TRBV5-4 and J is TRBJ2-4; D not certain. Trimming took 2 bases from V and 1 from J, leaving 7 bases between them. CDR1 SGHNT and CDR2 YYREEE come from the germline V gene (reference sequence). The CDR3 is 14 amino acids.

The rearrangement links TRBV4-1 to TRBJ2-1; D gene unclear. The CDR3 loop spans 18 amino acids. Per germline, CDR1 MGHRA and CDR2 YSYEKL. Trimming removed 0 bases from V and 7 bases from J, with 22 bases in between. This chain's CDR3 is CASSQDSPESAVQNEQFF. CDR3 bases: TGCGCCAGCAGCCAAGATTCCCCCGAGAGCGCGGTACAGAATGAGCAGTTCTTC.

This clone occurred once. The V call is TRBV7-9, the J call TRBJ2-7; 12 nucleotides match TRBD1. The ends lost 3 bases at V and 5 bases at J; junction bases unmatched: 8. Germline assignment: CDR1 SEHNR and CDR2 FQNEAQ (reference sequence). The CDR3 covers 16 residues. The CDR3 DNA sequence: TGTGCCAGCAGCTTGGATCCGGGACAGGGGGCGAACGAGCAGTACTTC. Its protein is CASSLDPGQGANEQYF.